This T cell receptor beta chain is from a study of T-cell memory formation after mild COVID-19. The study's findings and limits: Pre-infection memory showed some responding clones, and this suggested that cross-reactive memory joined.

As for this clonotype: The antigen is undetermined.

TCRdb independently ran MiXCR on the 5' RACE reads; one entry per CDR3 protein. This table holds 290,000 or so distinct CDR3 sequences, approximately 20% found once. Trimming at V came to 2 bases and at J to 2 bases, leaving 3 bases not matched to a gene. Germline V gives CDR1 MNHEY, CDR2 SMNVEV (reference sequence). The CDR3 covers 15 residues. The specimen sequenced was PBMCs or a T cell subset sorted from them (not recorded which). This chain uses TRBV27 with TRBJ1-5; TRBD1 matches at 7 bases. This TCR was recovered from a man aged 18 to 35 who had mild COVID-19 (a few samples of this study predate the infection). Cell type and time point are not known. CDR3 in DNA: TGTGCCAGCAGTTTAGACAGGGTTGGCAATCAGCCCCAGCATTTT. Amino acid sequence: CASSLDRVGNQPQHF.